The sequence of this TCR beta chain was determined in a study of OX40 agonist ivuxolimab in advanced cancers. Looking at the study overall: Ivuxolimab was a fully human IgG2 agonistic monoclonal antibody targeting the costimulatory receptor OX40 (CD134). Intravenous ivuxolimab was administered to patients every 2 weeks at six dose levels: 0.01, 0.1, 0.3, 1.5, 3 and 10 mg/kg. Of the 50 or so patients in dose escalation, about 19 had hepatocellular carcinoma, around 15 had melanoma, 9 had renal cell carcinoma and 9 had head and neck cancer. A male proportion of around 81% and a mean age of approximately 55 years, ranging from roughly 23 to 80, were recorded for the dose-escalation cohort. Prior anti-PD-1, anti-PD-L1 or anti-CTLA-4 therapy was permitted, and 35% to 40% of dose-escalation patients had received checkpoint inhibitors. Partial responses were achieved by three dose-escalation patients, of whom one had hepatocellular carcinoma and two had cutaneous melanoma. The point of sequencing TCRbeta in the periphery was to test whether ivuxolimab changed TCR sequence diversity and drove clonal T-cell expansion. The paper covers the monotherapy dose-escalation part of the phase I ivuxolimab trial, which included N ≈ 52 patients. On the study overall, not on this receptor specifically: At doses of 0.1 to 3.0 mg/kg, clonal expansion of both CD4+ and CD8+ blood T cells was observed from baseline to week 6. In the 0.1-3.0 mg/kg groups, partial responders had among the lowest normalized peripheral clonal expansion, particularly in CD8+ T cells. After ivuxolimab, CD8+ T cells had more expanded clones than CD4+ T cells on average. Which antigens the clonally expanded peripheral T cells were specific for was not determined. Low levels of normalized T-cell clonal expansion were also seen in some patients who did not respond.

This clone has only one observation. Its antigen remains unidentified. Per-nucleotide qualities are absent, and no much larger clonotype sits a single base away. Genomic DNA was isolated from the sorted cells so that the TCRbeta CDR3 region could be sequenced. The immunoSEQ Assay was used for sequencing of TCRbeta CDR3 regions. TCRdb re-hosts the immuneACCESS table, in-frame sequences only. Its copies lack some clones; in the studies checked, an unresolved V gene accounts for under half of them, and the cause for the rest is not known. Present in this sample are about 92,000 clones, more than 85% of which were seen just once. Jointly, the top ten make up around 0.3% of the sample. The germline V gene gives CDR1 as MNHEY and CDR2 as SVGAGI. Inclusive of the bounding cysteine and phenylalanine, the CDR3 is 12 residues long. The entry retains the CDR3 DNA only, 36 bases that are in frame from base 1. Trimming costs V 5 bases and J 6 bases, and their ends lie 9 bases apart.

The trial excluded patients who had a history of autoimmune disease or were on systemic immunosuppression. Peripheral blood for TCR sequencing was collected from all dose cohorts at baseline, on cycle 4 day 1, and on cycle 7 day 1. The samples were taken from a phase I, first-in-human, multicenter, open-label dose-escalation trial of ivuxolimab. Adults with locally advanced or metastatic head and neck squamous cell, hepatocellular, melanoma or renal cell carcinoma were enrolled in the trial. CD4+ and CD8+ T cells were sorted separately from peripheral blood before TCR sequencing. The sequence derives from an adult with an advanced solid tumor such as melanoma, head and neck, liver or kidney cancer. The sequences come from CD4+ or CD8+ T cells sorted from blood, collected in a trial of the OX40 agonist ivuxolimab. Here the chain combines TRBV6-5 and TRBJ2-3; matching of 6 bases hints at TRBD2 as the D gene. The CDR3 region: CASSGGSDTQYF. The nucleotide sequence is TGTGCCAGCAGTGGGGGGAGTGATACGCAGTATTTT.